This entry features one T cell receptor beta chain sequence. The antigen is not known. This entry comes from a study of T and B cells in COVID-19 patients. Study results and caveats: Patients with COVID-19 reportedly showed strongly skewed T cell receptor beta variable and joining gene usage.

TRB rearrangements were amplified by multiplex PCR with BIOMED2 TRB-A/B primers. Each CDR3 protein is one row after TCRdb ran MiXCR on the multiplex PCR reads. Of 20,000 to 25,000 distinct CDR3 sequences in the sample, 25% to 30% are singletons; the top ten hold approximately 3%. From blood, about 230-500 ng of genomic DNA served as TRB template. The receptor's source is a human donor who had recovered from COVID-19. Input material: blood.

The CDR3 protein is CASSRRQGDTEAFF. The CDR3 nucleotides are TGTGCCAGCTCCCGGAGACAGGGAGACACTGAAGCTTTCTTT. The chain has TRBV18 and TRBJ1-1; 7 positions match TRBD1. J lost 3 bases, V lost 6 bases, and 7 bases had no gene match. This CDR3 comprises 14 residues. CDR1 and CDR2 from the germline V gene are KGHSH and LQKENI.